This T cell receptor (beta chain) is from a study of blood T cell repertoires in COVID-19. For the study at large: Italy, Spain and the United States were the sources of the convalescent and acute COVID-19 samples. Nucleic acid was either cDNA or gDNA, and it came from T cells, B-cell-depleted T cells, or PBMCs.

In the original processing: Amplification with reference gene primers provided the estimates of nucleated cell counts. The protocol was immunoSEQ multiplex PCR, while the TCRdb copy is restricted to in-frame clones and leaves out a portion. V, J and clone size are taken as reported in that table, and D and trimming were inferred from the DNA itself. The sample contains over 600,000 clones, about 87% of which appear only once. V gave up 5 bases and J gave up 7 bases; unmatched junction bases: 12. There are 16 residues in the CDR3. Per the germline V gene, CDR1 is SGHTA and CDR2 is FQGTGA. V usage is TRBV7-3 and J usage is TRBJ2-2; 8 bases match TRBD2. The sequencing sample was made of peripheral blood. This sequence was found in a woman in her late teens or twenties with acute or convalescent COVID-19. This CDR3 reads CASSLRVAGIIGELFF. The CDR3 DNA is TGTGCCAGCAGCCTCCGGGTAGCGGGGATCATCGGGGAGCTGTTTTTT. Full variable domain (remainder filled in from reference TRBV7-3 and TRBJ2-2): GAGVSQTPSNKVTEKGKYVELRCDPISGHTALYWYRQSLGQGPEFLIYFQGTGAADDSGLPNDRFFAVRPEGSVSTLKIQRTERGDSAVYLCASSLRVAGIIGELFFGEGSRLTVL.